This passage covers 23 T cell receptor beta chains from one sample sequenced in a study of technical replicates of blood from a handful of donors. Assay: immunoSEQ multiplex PCR; the TCRdb copy retains only in-frame clones and omits some. The sample shows 50,000 to 70,000 clones, approximately 86% of them seen only once. Sequencing was performed on PBMCs. Receptor source: a human donor in good health. Some clones in this sample may be carry-over from other donors' samples.

The chain couples TRBV4-3 to TRBJ1-2, with D possibly matching TRBD1 (6 bases). The CDR3 is made up of 12 amino acids. CDR1 is LGHNA, CDR2 YSLEER, per germline. V lost 4 bases and J lost 14, with 17 bases in between. The CDR3 region is CASSLGGLSVTF. The CDR3 bases are TGCGCCAGCAGCCTAGGGGGTTTGAGTGTTACCTTC.

The chain is built from TRBV19 and TRBJ2-3; D perhaps matches TRBD2 (6 bases). CDR1 and CDR2 (germline): LNHDA, SQIVND (reference sequence). The CDR3 contains 16 residues. Trimming shortened V by 5 bases and J by 1 base, and 16 bases separated the two germline ends. This CDR3 reads CASSGGLTGGTDTQYF. The CDR3, as DNA: TGTGCCAGTAGTGGGGGACTCACTGGGGGCACAGATACGCAGTATTTT.

This clone has a count of ten or more. The V call is TRBV10-3, the J call TRBJ1-3, with TRBD1 identical over 10 bases. Germline V lookup: CDR1 ENHRY, CDR2 SYGVKD. Unmatched junction bases numbered 13, after V lost 5 bases and J lost 0 bases. There are 19 residues in the CDR3. CDR3 in DNA: TGTGCCATCAGTAGCACCTTTGGGACAGGGGTGTCCTCTGGAAACACCATATATTTT. Amino acids: CAISSTFGTGVSSGNTIYF.

The chain joins TRBV19 to TRBJ1-1, with D unclear. Germline CDR1 and CDR2: LNHDA and SQIVND (reference sequence). Trimming shortened V by 10 bases and J by 5 bases, and 17 bases separated the two germline ends. The CDR3 is 13 residues long. The CDR3, as DNA: TGTGCCACTTCAACCCTGGAGTGGACTGAAGCTTTCTTT. Its translation is CATSTLEWTEAFF.

The chain has TRBV7-2 and TRBJ1-2, with 11 positions matching TRBD1. CDR1 SGHTA and CDR2 FQGNSA come from the germline V gene. The CDR3 runs 14 residues. The trim removed 4 bases at V and 5 bases at J, leaving 3 bases unmatched. The CDR3 region has the DNA TGTGCCAGCAGCTGGGGACAGGGGGGATATGGCTACACCTTC. It codes for CASSWGQGGYGYTF.

The chain employs TRBV19 and TRBJ2-7, with 10 bases aligning to TRBD1. The ends lost 6 bases at V and 2 bases at J; junction bases unmatched: 7. From germline, CDR1 is LNHDA and CDR2 SQIVND (reference sequence). The CDR3 is 15 amino acids. The CDR3 bases are TGTGCCAGTAGAAAAGGGACAGGGGAGGCCTACGAGCAGTACTTC. It translates to CASRKGTGEAYEQYF.

The chain recombines TRBV29-1 with TRBJ2-3; TRBD1 matches 8 bases. Germline CDR1 reads SQVTM; CDR2 reads ANQGSEA. The CDR3 loop spans 15 amino acids. V gave up 3 bases and J gave up 1 base; unmatched junction bases: 6. The CDR3 is CSVDRVGQGTDTQYF. CDR3 bases: TGCAGCGTTGACCGCGTGGGACAGGGCACAGATACGCAGTATTTT.

The V call is TRBV29-1, the J call TRBJ1-2; TRBD1 might be the D (6 bases). Trimming removed 7 bases at V and 6 bases at J, with 18 bases between. Germline CDR1 is SQVTM and CDR2 is ANQGSEA. CDR3 length: 13 residues. The chain's CDR3 is CSAAGTPIDGYTF. In nucleotides, the CDR3 is TGCAGCGCCGCCGGGACACCCATCGATGGCTACACCTTC.

This chain uses TRBV6-5 with TRBJ2-2; the D is unclear. The CDR3 loop spans 12 amino acids. CDR1 and CDR2 (germline): MNHEY, SVGAGI. Trimming cost V 6 bases and J 3 bases, with 5 bases left between them. CDR3 protein: CASRADTGELFF. The DNA of the CDR3 is TGTGCCAGCAGGGCGGACACCGGGGAGCTGTTTTTT.

The chain employs TRBV19 and TRBJ2-3; the D is unclear. The CDR3 runs 13 residues. The germline V gene has CDR1 LNHDA and CDR2 SQIVND (reference sequence). Trimming removed 4 bases at V and 7 bases at J, with 12 bases between. The CDR3, as DNA: TGTGCCAGTAGTACCCCTCTGAGTAATACGCAGTATTTT. It specifies CASSTPLSNTQYF.

This sequence joins TRBV6-1 and TRBJ1-2; 10 nucleotides line up with TRBD1. J lost 3 bases, V lost 1 base, and 5 bases had no gene match. Germline V gene lookup returns CDR1 MNHNS and CDR2 SASEGT. CDR3 length: 16 amino acids. CDR3: CASSEGGGTGDYGYTF. In nucleotides, the CDR3 is TGTGCCAGCAGTGAAGGGGGAGGGACAGGGGACTATGGCTACACCTTC.

In this sample, this clone turned up once. The chain links TRBV10-2 to TRBJ2-1, with TRBD2 identical over 11 bases. The ends lost 8 bases at V and 3 bases at J; junction bases unmatched: 9. The germline gives CDR1 WSHSY, CDR2 SAAADI. This CDR3 spans 16 amino acids. The CDR3 loop is CASQPSGRPGYNEQFF. As DNA, the CDR3 is TGCGCCAGCCAGCCTAGCGGGAGGCCGGGCTACAATGAGCAGTTCTTC.

The V and J genes are TRBV7-8 and TRBJ2-1; 8 nucleotides match TRBD2. Germline V gene lookup returns CDR1 SGHVS and CDR2 FQNEAQ. V was clipped by 1 base and J by 1 base; unmatched bases: 6. The CDR3 runs to 17 residues. The CDR3 nucleotides are TGTGCCAGCAGCTTAGTTCCGAGCGGGAGTTCCTACAATGAGCAGTTCTTC. It is translated as CASSLVPSGSSYNEQFF.

The chain combines TRBV18 with TRBJ1-4; 8 nucleotides line up with TRBD1. V dropped 4 bases and J dropped 8; count of bases not matched to a gene: 6. Looked up from germline, CDR1 is KGHSH and CDR2 is LQKENI. CDR3 length: 14 amino acids. CDR3 amino acids: CASSRGTGGEKLFF. The CDR3 DNA is TGTGCCAGCTCACGAGGGACAGGTGGAGAAAAACTGTTTTTT.

The V call is TRBV7-2, the J call TRBJ2-7; 7 bases fit TRBD2. CDR1 is SGHTA, CDR2 FQGNSA, per germline. CDR3 length equals 14 residues. V trimming: 4 bases; J trimming: 2 bases; junction bases outside the gene matches: 5. The CDR3 DNA follows: TGTGCCAGCAGCTGGGGGGGGATGACCTACGAGCAGTACTTC. Protein: CASSWGGMTYEQYF.

The chain joins TRBV4-1 to TRBJ2-7; a weak D match, TRBD2 (5 bases). The CDR3 loop spans 14 amino acids. V was trimmed by 0 bases and J by 6 bases, leaving 12 bases between them. CDR1 and CDR2 (germline): MGHRA, YSYEKL. CDR3 loop: CASSQDLQRGEQYF. DNA of the CDR3: TGCGCCAGCAGCCAAGATCTACAACGGGGCGAGCAGTACTTC.

The chain joins TRBV6-5 to TRBJ1-5, with 7 bases lining up with TRBD1. Germline loops: CDR1 MNHEY, CDR2 SVGAGI. The CDR3 has 14 residues. J was trimmed by 3 bases and V by 6 bases; bases with no gene match: 5. The CDR3: CASSRGTDNQPQHF. The CDR3 DNA follows: TGTGCCAGCAGCCGCGGGACAGACAATCAGCCCCAGCATTTT.

This rearrangement joins TRBV29-1 to TRBJ2-7; 9 bases match TRBD1. There are 13 residues in the CDR3. Germline V gene data show CDR1 as SQVTM and CDR2 as ANQGSEA. The V and J ends lost 4 bases and 1 base, in that order; junction bases with no gene match: 2. CDR3 nucleotide sequence: TGCAGCGTTGCGACAGGGGGGTCCTACGAGCAGTACTTC. It translates to CSVATGGSYEQYF.

This clone was picked up one time. This sequence joins TRBV7-2 and TRBJ1-2; 8 positions match TRBD1. The germline V gene has CDR1 SGHTA and CDR2 FQGNSA. The CDR3 is 14 amino acids. V dropped 1 base and J dropped 7; count of bases not matched to a gene: 5. The CDR3 protein is CASSLVAGQVGYTF. CDR3 DNA: TGTGCCAGCAGCTTAGTGGCGGGACAGGTTGGCTACACCTTC.

The genes are TRBV6-5 and TRBJ2-5; D call uncertain. Germline V gene data show CDR1 as MNHEY and CDR2 as SVGAGI. V was cut by 5 bases and J by 5 bases, with 9 bases left in between. This CDR3 has 12 amino acids. DNA of the CDR3: TGTGCCAGCAGTCAAGCCGGGGAGACCCAGTACTTC. Amino acid sequence: CASSQAGETQYF.

The J gene is TRBJ1-1, the V gene TRBV5-8; perhaps TRBD1 as D (5 bases). The CDR3 sequence is 13 residues long. Trimming took 2 bases from V and 1 from J, leaving 6 bases between them. Germline CDR1 reads SGHTS; CDR2 reads YDEGEE. CDR3 loop: CASSLTGNTEAFF. CDR3 sequence (DNA): TGTGCCAGCAGCTTAACAGGGAACACTGAAGCTTTCTTT.

This sequence joins TRBV19 and TRBJ1-2; 7 bases are shared with TRBD1. CDR1 is LNHDA and CDR2 is SQIVND in the germline V gene (reference sequence). V trimming: 6 bases; J trimming: 1 base; junction bases outside the gene matches: 5. The CDR3 consists of 14 residues. CDR3 sequence (DNA): TGTGCCAGTAGCCTTACAGGGGTTAACTATGGCTACACCTTC. Translation: CASSLTGVNYGYTF.

V and J are TRBV2 and TRBJ1-2; 8 bases fit TRBD1. Germline V gene sequence: CDR1 SNHLY, CDR2 FYNNEI. This CDR3 comprises 13 residues. The trim removed 4 bases at V and 7 bases at J, leaving 5 bases unmatched. The CDR3 spells CASSVQGAAGYTF. The CDR3 DNA reads TGTGCCAGCAGTGTTCAGGGGGCGGCTGGCTACACCTTC.